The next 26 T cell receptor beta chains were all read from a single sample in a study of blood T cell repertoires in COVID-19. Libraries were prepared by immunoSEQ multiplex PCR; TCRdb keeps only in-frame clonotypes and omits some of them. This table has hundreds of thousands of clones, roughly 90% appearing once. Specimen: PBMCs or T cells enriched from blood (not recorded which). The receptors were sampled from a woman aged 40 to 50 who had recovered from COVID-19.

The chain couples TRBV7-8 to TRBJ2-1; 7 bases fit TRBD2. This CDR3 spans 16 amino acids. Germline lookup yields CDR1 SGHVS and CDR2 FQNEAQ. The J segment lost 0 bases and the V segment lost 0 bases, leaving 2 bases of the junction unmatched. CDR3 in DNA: TGTGCCAGCAGCTTAGCGGCGGGGGACTCCTACAATGAGCAGTTCTTC. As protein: CASSLAAGDSYNEQFF.

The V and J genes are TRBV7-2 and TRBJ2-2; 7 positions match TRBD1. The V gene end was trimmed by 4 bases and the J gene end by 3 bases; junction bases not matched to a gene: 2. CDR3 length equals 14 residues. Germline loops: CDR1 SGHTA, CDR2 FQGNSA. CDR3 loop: CASSYTGDTGELFF. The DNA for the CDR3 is TGTGCCAGCAGCTATACAGGGGACACCGGGGAGCTGTTTTTT.

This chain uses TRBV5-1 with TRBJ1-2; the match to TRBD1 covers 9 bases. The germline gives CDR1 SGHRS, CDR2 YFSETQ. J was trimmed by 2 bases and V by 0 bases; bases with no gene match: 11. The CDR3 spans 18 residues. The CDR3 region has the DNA TGCGCCAGCAGCTTGGAAGGACAGGGGAGGATCCTAAACTATGGCTACACCTTC. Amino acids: CASSLEGQGRILNYGYTF.

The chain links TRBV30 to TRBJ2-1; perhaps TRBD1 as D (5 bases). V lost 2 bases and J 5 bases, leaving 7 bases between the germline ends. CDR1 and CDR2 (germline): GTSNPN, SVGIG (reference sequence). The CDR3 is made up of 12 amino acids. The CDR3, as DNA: TGTGCCTGGAGTAGACAGAACAATGAGCAGTTCTTC. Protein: CAWSRQNNEQFF.

The CDR3 here is CASSTWDRSTDTQYF. The DNA for the CDR3 is TGTGCCAGCAGCACGTGGGACAGGAGCACAGATACGCAGTATTTT. The V and J genes are TRBV27 and TRBJ2-3, with 8 positions matching TRBD1. The CDR3 consists of 15 residues. Germline V gene sequence: CDR1 MNHEY, CDR2 SMNVEV (reference sequence). Germline trimming cut 6 bases from V and 0 bases from J; bases unmatched to any gene: 5.

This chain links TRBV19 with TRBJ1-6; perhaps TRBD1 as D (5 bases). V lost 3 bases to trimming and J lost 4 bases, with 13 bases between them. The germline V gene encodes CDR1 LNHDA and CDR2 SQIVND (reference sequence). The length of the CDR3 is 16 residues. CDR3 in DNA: TGTGCCAGTAGTATGTCGTCAGGGAATTATAATTCACCCCTCCACTTT. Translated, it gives CASSMSSGNYNSPLHF.

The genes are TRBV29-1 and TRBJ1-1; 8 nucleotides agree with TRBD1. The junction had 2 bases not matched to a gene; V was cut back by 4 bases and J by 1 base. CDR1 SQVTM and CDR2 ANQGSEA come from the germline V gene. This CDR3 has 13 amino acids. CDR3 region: CSVGQGTNTEAFF. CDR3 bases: TGCAGCGTTGGACAGGGGACGAACACTGAAGCTTTCTTT.

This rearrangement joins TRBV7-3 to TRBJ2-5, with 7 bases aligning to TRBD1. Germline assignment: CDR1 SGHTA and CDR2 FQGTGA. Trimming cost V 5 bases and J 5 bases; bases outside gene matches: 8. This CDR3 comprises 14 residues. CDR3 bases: TGTGCCAGCAGCCCGACAGGGAGTAAGGAGACCCAGTACTTC. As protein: CASSPTGSKETQYF.

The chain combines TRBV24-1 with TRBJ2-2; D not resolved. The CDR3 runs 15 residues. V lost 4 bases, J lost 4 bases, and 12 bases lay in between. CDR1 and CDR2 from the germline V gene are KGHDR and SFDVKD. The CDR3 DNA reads TGTGCCACCAGTGAGACTTTCCGAGGCACCGGGGAGCTGTTTTTT. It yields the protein CATSETFRGTGELFF.

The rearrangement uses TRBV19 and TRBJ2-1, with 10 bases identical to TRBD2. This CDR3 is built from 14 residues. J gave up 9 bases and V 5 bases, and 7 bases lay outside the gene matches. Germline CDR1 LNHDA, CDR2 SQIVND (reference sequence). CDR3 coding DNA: TGTGCCAGTAGTGGCCAGCGGGGGGGCAGTGAGCAGTTCTTC. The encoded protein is CASSGQRGGSEQFF.

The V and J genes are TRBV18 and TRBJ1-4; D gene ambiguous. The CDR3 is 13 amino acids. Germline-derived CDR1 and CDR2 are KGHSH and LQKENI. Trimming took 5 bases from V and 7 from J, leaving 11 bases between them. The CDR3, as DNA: TGTGCCAGCTCAACTCCAGGAAGTGAAAAACTGTTTTTT. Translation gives CASSTPGSEKLFF.

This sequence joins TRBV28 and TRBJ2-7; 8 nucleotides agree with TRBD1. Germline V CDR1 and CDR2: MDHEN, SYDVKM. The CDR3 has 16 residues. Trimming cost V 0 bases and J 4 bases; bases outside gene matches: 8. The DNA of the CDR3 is TGTGCCAGCAGTTTATGGGGGCAGGGGGCTAGTTACGAGCAGTACTTC. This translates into CASSLWGQGASYEQYF.

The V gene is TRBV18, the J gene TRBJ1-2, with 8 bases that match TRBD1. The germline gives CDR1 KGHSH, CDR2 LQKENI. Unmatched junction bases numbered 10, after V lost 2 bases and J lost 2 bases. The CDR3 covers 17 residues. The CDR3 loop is CASSPEVGQVTNYGYTF. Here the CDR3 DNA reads TGTGCCAGCTCACCAGAAGTGGGACAGGTTACCAACTATGGCTACACCTTC.

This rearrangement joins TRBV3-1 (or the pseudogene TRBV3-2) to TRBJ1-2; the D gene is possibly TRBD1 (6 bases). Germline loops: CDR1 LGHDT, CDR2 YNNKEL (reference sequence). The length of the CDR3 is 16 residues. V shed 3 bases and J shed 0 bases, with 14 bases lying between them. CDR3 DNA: TGTGCCAGCAGCCAGTTGGACAGAGCTTCTAACTATGGCTACACCTTC. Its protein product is CASSQLDRASNYGYTF.

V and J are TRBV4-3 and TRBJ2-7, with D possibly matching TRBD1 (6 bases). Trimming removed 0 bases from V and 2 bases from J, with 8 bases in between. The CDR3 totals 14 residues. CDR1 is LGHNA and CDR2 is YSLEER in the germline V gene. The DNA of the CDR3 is TGCGCCAGCAGCCAAGACTCAGGGGCCTACGAGCAGTACTTC. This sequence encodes CASSQDSGAYEQYF.

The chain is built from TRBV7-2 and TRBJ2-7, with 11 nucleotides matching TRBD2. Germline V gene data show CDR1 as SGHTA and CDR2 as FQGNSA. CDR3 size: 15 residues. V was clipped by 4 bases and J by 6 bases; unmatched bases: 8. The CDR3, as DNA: TGTGCCAGCAGCTCGTCGACTAGCGGGAAATCCGAGCAGTACTTC. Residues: CASSSSTSGKSEQYF.

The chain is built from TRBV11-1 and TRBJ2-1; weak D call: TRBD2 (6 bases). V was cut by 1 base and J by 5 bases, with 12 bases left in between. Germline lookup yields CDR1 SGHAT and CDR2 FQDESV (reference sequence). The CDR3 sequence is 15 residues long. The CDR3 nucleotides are TGTGCCAGCAGCTTAGAACGGGAGCTCAACAATGAGCAGTTCTTC. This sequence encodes CASSLERELNNEQFF.

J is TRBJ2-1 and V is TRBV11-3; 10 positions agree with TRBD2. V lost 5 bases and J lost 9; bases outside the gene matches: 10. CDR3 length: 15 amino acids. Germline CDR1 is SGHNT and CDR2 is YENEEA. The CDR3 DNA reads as TGTGCCAGCAGCCCGGGGACTAGCGAGTTGGGTGAGCAGTTCTTC. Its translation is CASSPGTSELGEQFF. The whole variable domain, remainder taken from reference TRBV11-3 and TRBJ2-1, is EAGVVQSPRYKIIEKKQPVAFWCNPISGHNTLYWYLQNLGQGPELLIRYENEEAVDDSQLPKDRFSAERLKGVDSTLKIQPAELGDSAVYLCASSPGTSELGEQFFGPGTRLTVL.

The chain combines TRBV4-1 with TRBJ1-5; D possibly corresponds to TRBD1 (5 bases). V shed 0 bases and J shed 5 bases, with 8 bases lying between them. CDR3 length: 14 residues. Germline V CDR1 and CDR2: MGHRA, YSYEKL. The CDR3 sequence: CASSQEMTDQPQHF. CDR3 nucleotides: TGCGCCAGCAGCCAAGAGATGACAGATCAGCCCCAGCATTTT.

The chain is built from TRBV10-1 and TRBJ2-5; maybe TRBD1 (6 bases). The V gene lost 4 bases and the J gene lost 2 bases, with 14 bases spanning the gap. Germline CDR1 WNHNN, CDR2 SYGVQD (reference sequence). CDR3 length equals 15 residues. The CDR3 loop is CASSGGQSIQETQYF. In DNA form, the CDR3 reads TGCGCCAGCAGTGGCGGACAGTCGATTCAAGAGACCCAGTACTTC.

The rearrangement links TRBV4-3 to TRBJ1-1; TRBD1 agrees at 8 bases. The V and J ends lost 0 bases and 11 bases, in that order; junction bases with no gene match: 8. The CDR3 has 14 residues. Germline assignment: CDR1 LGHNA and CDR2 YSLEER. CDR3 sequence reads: CASSQDLRGQWAFF. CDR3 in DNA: TGCGCCAGCAGCCAAGATCTCAGGGGGCAGTGGGCTTTCTTT.

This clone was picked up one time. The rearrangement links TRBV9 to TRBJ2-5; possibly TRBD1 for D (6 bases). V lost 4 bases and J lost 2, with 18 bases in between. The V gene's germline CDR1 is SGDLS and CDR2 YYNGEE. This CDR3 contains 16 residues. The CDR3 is CASSPRQGLPQETQYF. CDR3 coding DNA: TGTGCCAGCAGCCCCCGCCAGGGGCTACCTCAAGAGACCCAGTACTTC.

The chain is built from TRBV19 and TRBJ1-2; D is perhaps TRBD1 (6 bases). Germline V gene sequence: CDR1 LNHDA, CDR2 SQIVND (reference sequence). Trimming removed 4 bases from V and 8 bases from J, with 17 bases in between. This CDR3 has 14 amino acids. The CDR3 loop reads CASSTSRDTGGYTF. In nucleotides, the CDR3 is TGTGCCAGTAGTACTTCCCGGGACACCGGGGGCTACACCTTC.

The CDR3 region has the DNA TGCGCCAGCAGCCAAGATATCTCGGGGGGCTCCTACGAGCAGTACTTC. Its translation: CASSQDISGGSYEQYF. V usage is TRBV4-3 and J usage is TRBJ2-7, with 7 positions matching TRBD2. This CDR3 is built from 16 residues. J gave up 0 bases and V 0 bases, and 5 bases lay outside the gene matches. Germline assignment: CDR1 LGHNA and CDR2 YSLEER.

The CDR3 DNA reads TGTGCCAGCTCACCAGAGTCGGCGGATCAGCCCCAGCATTTT. This gives the protein CASSPESADQPQHF. The rearrangement joins TRBV18 to TRBJ1-5; D gene uncertain. Germline-derived CDR1 and CDR2 are KGHSH and LQKENI. Trimming left V 2 bases short and J 5 bases short, with 10 bases between. The CDR3 sequence is 14 residues long.

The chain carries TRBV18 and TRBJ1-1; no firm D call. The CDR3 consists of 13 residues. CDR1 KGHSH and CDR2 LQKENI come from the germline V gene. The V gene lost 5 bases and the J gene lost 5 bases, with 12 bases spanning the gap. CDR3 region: CASSESRETEAFF. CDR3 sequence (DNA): TGTGCCAGCTCAGAAAGCCGTGAGACTGAAGCTTTCTTT.